The 20 T cell receptor beta chains presented below share a single source sample, sequenced in a study of T cells in women clearing cervical HPV infection. Assay used: immunoSEQ multiplex PCR; TCRdb lists only in-frame clones, some missing. The sample totals tens of thousands of clones; its top ten clones hold about 40%. The sequenced sample was blood buffy coat. All receptors come from a woman aged 18-70 years with a cervical HPV16 infection that either progressed to CIN3+ or cleared (not recorded which).

Concerning this clone itself: The read terminates 3 residues before the CDR3 end, so the remaining end is supplied by the germline J gene. This chain connects TRBV20-1 to TRBJ1-4; D is perhaps TRBD1 (6 bases). V lost 0 bases, J lost 5 bases, and 13 bases lay in between. There are 15 residues in the CDR3. Germline V gene lookup returns CDR1 DFQATT and CDR2 SNEGSKA (reference sequence). The CDR3 loop reads CSARDTGQGNEKLFF. The part of the CDR3 DNA that was read is TGCAGTGCTAGAGATACAGGGCAGGGAAATGAAAAA.

Notes on this clone: Read coverage stops 3 residues before the CDR3 terminus; the germline J gene supplies the remainder. The chain couples TRBV18 to TRBJ2-7, with a tentative D call TRBD1 (7 bases). Germline V CDR1 and CDR2: KGHSH, LQKENI. Trimming cost V 1 base and J 4 bases, with 14 bases left between them. The CDR3 has 15 residues. CDR3 bases read: TGTGCCAGCTCACCACGGGGGGCAGGGGGGTACGAG. Amino acids: CASSPRGAGGYE. The complete CDR3 sequence is CASSPRGAGGYEQYF.

Comments on this clone: The observed sequence ends 3 residues before the CDR3 terminus, with the missing tail filled in from the germline J gene. The J gene is TRBJ2-2, the V gene TRBV20-1; TRBD2 agrees at 12 bases. This CDR3 comprises 15 residues. CDR1 and CDR2 (germline): DFQATT, SNEGSKA (reference sequence). Losses at the gene ends were 5 bases for V and 0 bases for J; bases not matched to a gene: 1. The CDR3 bases that were read are TGCAGTGCTCTAGCGGGGGGGCCGAACACCGGGGAG. It yields the protein CSALAGGPNTGE. The complete CDR3 sequence is CSALAGGPNTGELFF.

With respect to this clone: The read terminates 3 residues ahead of where the CDR3 ends, so the germline J gene completes it. V and J are TRBV29-1 and TRBJ2-2, with D perhaps matching TRBD1 (5 bases). Trimming stripped 2 bases from V and 4 bases from J, with 14 bases between. This CDR3 spans 15 amino acids. Germline values: CDR1 SQVTM, CDR2 ANQGSEA. The CDR3 bases that were read are TGCAGCGTTGAAAGACAGTTGGGTAGCACCGGGGAG. Amino acid sequence: CSVERQLGSTGE. The CDR3 in its entirety is CSVERQLGSTGELFF.

In regard to this clone: The sequenced fragment ends 3 residues before the CDR3 boundary, so the rest is inferred from the germline J gene. This chain links TRBV10-3 with TRBJ2-1; no clear D gene. The CDR3 is 16 residues long. Trimming shortened V by 4 bases and J by 2 bases, and 15 bases separated the two germline ends. Germline loops: CDR1 ENHRY, CDR2 SYGVKD. Incomplete CDR3 DNA: TGTGCCATCAGTGGGGTAGATAAGGGCCCCTACAATGAG. It codes for CAISGVDKGPYNE. The complete CDR3 reads CAISGVDKGPYNEQFF.

Details on this clone: One end of the junction varies from germline; a read error may be responsible. The read finishes 3 residues shy of the CDR3 end, and the germline J gene is used to complete it. This sequence joins TRBV7-7 and TRBJ2-3; either TRBD1 or TRBD2 may supply D (7 bases each). In germline, CDR1 is SSHAT, CDR2 FNYEAQ (reference sequence). The CDR3 runs to 13 residues. This chain's CDR3 is CASSQGEGETQYF. CDR3 bases read: TGTGCTAGCAGCCAGGGGGAGGGGGAGACG.

A note on this clone: Read coverage stops 3 residues before the CDR3 terminus; the germline J gene supplies the remainder. The rearrangement joins TRBV18 to TRBJ2-1; the D gene is possibly TRBD2 (7 bases). The V and J ends lost 2 bases and 5 bases respectively, with 16 bases between them. CDR1 KGHSH and CDR2 LQKENI come from the germline V gene. The CDR3 covers 16 residues. The CDR3: CASSPRGASGHNEQFF. The covered CDR3 bases are TGTGCCAGCTCACCAAGGGGGGCTAGCGGTCACAATGAG.

CDR3 DNA, as far as it was read: TGTGCCAGCAGCTTGGGGCGCGGAGATACG. It is translated as CASSLGRGDT. The CDR3 reads in full as CASSLGRGDTQYF. The chain combines TRBV5-6 with TRBJ2-3; D ambiguous. The DNA ends 3 residues before the CDR3 does, and the rest of the CDR3 is filled in from the germline J gene. Between the trimmed V and J ends, which lost 0 bases and 5 bases, there was a span of 7 bases. CDR1 is SGHDT and CDR2 is YYEEEE in the germline V gene. This CDR3 has 13 residues.

For this clone: The read comes to an end 3 residues before the CDR3 does, leaving the germline J gene to fill in the end. V is TRBV12-5 and J is TRBJ2-3; 10 nucleotides line up with TRBD2. The CDR3 has 18 residues. Losses at the gene ends were 0 bases for V and 1 base for J; bases not matched to a gene: 7. Per germline, CDR1 LGHNT and CDR2 FRNRAP. CDR3 DNA, as far as it was read: TGTGCTAGTGGTTTGGTACGTGACGGGACTAGCGGCACAGATACG. Residues: CASGLVRDGTSGTDT. The whole CDR3 protein is CASGLVRDGTSGTDTQYF. The whole variable domain, remainder taken from reference TRBV12-5 and TRBJ2-3, is DARVTQTPRHKVTEMGQEVTMRCQPILGHNTVFWYRQTMMQGLELLAYFRNRAPLDDSGMPKDRFSAEMPDATLATLKIQPSEPRDSAVYFCASGLVRDGTSGTDTQYFGPGTRLTVL.

On this clone itself: Read data end 3 residues before the CDR3 end; the end is taken from the germline J gene. V gene TRBV5-6 combines with J gene TRBJ1-6; tentatively, D is TRBD1 (6 bases). With 4 bases removed from V and 4 bases from J, the gap between germline ends came to 9 bases. Looked up from germline, CDR1 is SGHDT and CDR2 is YYEEEE. The CDR3 contains 14 residues. The CDR3 is CASSADRYNSPLHF. Partial CDR3 DNA: TGTGCCAGCAGCGCGGACAGATATAATTCACCC.

About this clone: The missing CDR3 end, 3 residues past where the read stops, is filled in from the germline J gene. The J gene is TRBJ1-4, the V gene TRBV5-1, with D maybe TRBD1 (5 bases). CDR1 and CDR2 (germline): SGHRS, YFSETQ. Between the trimmed V and J ends, which lost 4 bases and 0 bases, there was a span of 7 bases. CDR3 length equals 14 residues. Incomplete CDR3 DNA: TGCGCCAGCAGCCAAGGGGCAACTAATGAAAAA. Amino acid sequence: CASSQGATNEK. The whole CDR3 reads CASSQGATNEKLFF.

With respect to this clone: The read falls 3 residues short of the CDR3 end, and the missing part is taken from the germline J gene. The V gene is TRBV13, the J gene TRBJ1-5; D gene ambiguous. The CDR3 is 15 residues long. V dropped 3 bases and J dropped 2 bases, with 11 bases sitting between them. Per germline, CDR1 PRHDT and CDR2 FYEKMQ (reference sequence). CDR3 region: CASSFGGLRNQPQHF. The covered CDR3 bases are TGTGCCAGCAGCTTTGGAGGGTTACGCAATCAGCCC.

Concerning this clone: The sequenced fragment ends 3 residues before the CDR3 boundary, so the rest is inferred from the germline J gene. The rearrangement links TRBV5-1 to TRBJ2-1; tentatively, D is TRBD2 (6 bases). Germline-derived CDR1 and CDR2 are SGHRS and YFSETQ. The CDR3 is 15 amino acids. V dropped 1 base and J dropped 4 bases, with 12 bases sitting between them. The sequenced CDR3 bases are TGCGCCAGCAGCTTGACGGGGGAGTCTTACAATGAG. This codes for CASSLTGESYNE. In full, the CDR3 is CASSLTGESYNEQFF.

A word on this clone: The DNA ends 3 residues before the CDR3 does, and the rest of the CDR3 is filled in from the germline J gene. The chain recombines TRBV7-8 with TRBJ2-2; 9 bases are shared with TRBD2. The CDR3 is 16 residues long. V was pared by 2 bases and J by 4 bases, with 5 bases of the junction left unmatched. Germline CDR1 and CDR2: SGHVS and FQNEAQ. The CDR3 bases that were read are TGTGCCAGCAGCTTATTAGGACTAGCGAGCACCGGGGAG. This encodes CASSLLGLASTGE. The entire CDR3 is CASSLLGLASTGELFF.

On this clone itself: From the germline J gene comes the end of the CDR3, since the read stops 3 residues before it. The rearrangement links TRBV20-1 to TRBJ2-1, with 8 bases identical to TRBD2. The CDR3 has 14 amino acids. The germline CDR1 and CDR2 sequences are DFQATT and SNEGSKA (reference sequence). V trimming: 6 bases; J trimming: 4 bases; junction bases outside the gene matches: 8. The CDR3 is CSAEIAGRYNEQFF. The part of the CDR3 DNA that was read is TGCAGTGCCGAAATAGCGGGGAGATACAATGAG.

With regard to this clone: The CDR3 end falls 3 residues outside the read, so it is completed with the germline J gene. The V gene is TRBV2, the J gene TRBJ1-6; 7 bases map to TRBD1. V lost 1 base, J lost 10 bases, and 7 bases stayed unmatched. This CDR3 has 15 residues. Germline V gene lookup returns CDR1 SNHLY and CDR2 FYNNEI. The CDR3 DNA, read in part, is TGTGCCAGCAGTGAAGGAGCCAGGGGGGTCTCACCC. Residues: CASSEGARGVSP. The whole CDR3 is CASSEGARGVSPLHF.

For this clone: Read data end 3 residues before the CDR3 end; the end is taken from the germline J gene. The rearrangement joins TRBV5-1 to TRBJ1-5; D gene ambiguous. Germline CDR1 is SGHRS and CDR2 is YFSETQ. CDR3 length: 13 residues. Between the trimmed V and J ends, which lost 0 bases and 4 bases, there was a span of 5 bases. The sequenced CDR3 bases are TGCGCCAGCAGCTTGGACGGTAATCAGCCC. The encoded protein is CASSLDGNQP. The complete CDR3 protein is CASSLDGNQPQHF.

As to this clone: The read falls 3 residues short of the CDR3 end, and the missing part is taken from the germline J gene. The chain employs TRBV30 and TRBJ1-4; no firm D call. CDR1 and CDR2 from the germline V gene are GTSNPN and SVGIG (reference sequence). The CDR3 is made up of 16 amino acids. CDR3 DNA (partial): TGTGCCTGGAGTGAATTCCGGTCGGGCGGGAATTCACCA. Its protein product is CAWSEFRSGGNSP. In full, the CDR3 reads CAWSEFRSGGNSPLFF.

A remark on this clone: The CDR3 extends 3 residues past the end of the read, so its final part is completed from the germline J gene. V is TRBV5-1 and J is TRBJ1-2; TRBD1 might be the D (6 bases). The germline V gene encodes CDR1 SGHRS and CDR2 YFSETQ. This CDR3 has 14 amino acids. CDR3 sequence reads: CASSATQDRWGYTF. CDR3 DNA (partial): TGCGCCAGCAGCGCAACCCAAGACAGGTGGGGC.

The CDR3 DNA, read in part, is TGTGCCAGCAGACCCGGGGGGTATAATTCACCC. Translation: CASRPGGYNSP. The CDR3 in full is CASRPGGYNSPLHF. The rearrangement uses TRBV2 and TRBJ1-6; the D gene is possibly TRBD1 (5 bases). Sequencing ends 3 residues short of the CDR3 end; the germline J gene provides the rest. Germline V gene data show CDR1 as SNHLY and CDR2 as FYNNEI. Between the trimmed V and J ends, which lost 6 bases and 4 bases, there was a span of 10 bases. The CDR3 has 14 amino acids.